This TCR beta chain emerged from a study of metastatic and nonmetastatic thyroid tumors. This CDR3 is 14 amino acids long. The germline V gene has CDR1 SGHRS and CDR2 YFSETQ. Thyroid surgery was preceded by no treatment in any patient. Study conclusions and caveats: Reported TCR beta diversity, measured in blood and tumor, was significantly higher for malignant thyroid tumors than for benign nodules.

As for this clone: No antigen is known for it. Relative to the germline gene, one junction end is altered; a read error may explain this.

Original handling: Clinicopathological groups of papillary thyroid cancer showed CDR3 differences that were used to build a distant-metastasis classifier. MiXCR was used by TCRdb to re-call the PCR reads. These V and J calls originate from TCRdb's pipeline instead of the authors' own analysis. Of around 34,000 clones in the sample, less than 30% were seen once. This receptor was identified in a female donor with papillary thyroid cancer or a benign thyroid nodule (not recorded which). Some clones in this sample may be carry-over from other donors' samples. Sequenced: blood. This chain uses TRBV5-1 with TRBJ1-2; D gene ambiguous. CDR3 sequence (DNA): TGCGCCAGCAGCTTGGCCGGGGAGAACTTTGGCTACACCTTC. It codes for CASSLAGENFGYTF.